The 3 T cell receptor beta chains reported below all come from one sample, sequenced in a study of cytomegalovirus exposure and HLA in healthy donors. PCR was performed using 60 Vbeta and 13 Jbeta primers. Produced via immunoSEQ multiplex PCR; TCRdb's table is partial and in-frame only. This repertoire shows under 150,000 clones, 60% to 80% found once; its top ten account for 8% to 10%. The specimen was PBMCs. The receptor source for this set is a man aged 18 to 29 in good health and CMV-seropositive.

V usage is TRBV30 and J usage is TRBJ1-5; maybe TRBD1 (5 bases). The CDR3 extends over 15 amino acids. Germline CDR1 reads GTSNPN; CDR2 reads SVGIG (reference sequence). V was cut by 4 bases and J by 1 base, with 14 bases left in between. The CDR3 here is CAWTKGQMSNQPQHF. The CDR3 DNA is TGTGCCTGGACGAAGGGGCAGATGAGCAATCAGCCCCAGCATTTT.

This clone turned up a few times. The J gene is TRBJ2-7, the V gene TRBV7-9; 12 nucleotides match TRBD1. V trimming: 5 bases; J trimming: 5 bases; junction bases outside the gene matches: 7. Per the germline V gene, CDR1 is SEHNR and CDR2 is FQNEAQ (reference sequence). The CDR3 spans 15 residues. CDR3 amino acids: CASSQTGTGGDEQYV. CDR3 in DNA: TGTGCCAGCAGCCAGACCGGGACAGGGGGCGACGAGCAGTACGTC.

The sample holds a few counts of this clone. V usage is TRBV2 and J usage is TRBJ1-6; no clear D gene. The CDR3 totals 12 residues. Germline loops: CDR1 SNHLY, CDR2 FYNNEI. The V end was cut by 6 bases, the J end by 8 bases, with 8 bases between. This CDR3 is CASRSQYSPLHF. The CDR3 DNA reads as TGTGCCAGCAGGTCACAGTATTCACCCCTCCACTTT.